This entry lists 10 T cell receptor beta chains sequenced from one sample in a study of shared clonotypes between healthy human individuals. Some clones are missing from TCRdb's copy, which holds only in-frame ones; the method was immunoSEQ multiplex PCR. The sample lists more than 2 million clones, 93% seen once, with over 1.5% in the top ten. Terminally differentiated effector memory CD45RA+ cells were left out of the naive CD8 fraction, which was CD45RO-negative and positively selected for CCR7. The sample taken for sequencing was naive CD8+ T cells from PBMCs. These receptors originate from a man between 18 and 29 years old in good health. Some clones in this sample may be carry-over from other donors' samples.

As concerns this clone: The identical CDR3 is also encoded by other nucleotide sequences in the sample. The chain links TRBV27 to TRBJ2-7; D is ambiguous. V was clipped by 3 bases and J by 4 bases, with 10 bases between them. The CDR3 runs 13 residues. Germline V gene lookup returns CDR1 MNHEY and CDR2 SMNVEV (reference sequence). CDR3: CASSFGHPYEQYF. The CDR3 nucleotides are TGTGCCAGCAGTTTCGGGCATCCTTACGAGCAGTACTTC.

The rearrangement uses TRBV30 and TRBJ2-7, with TRBD1 matching 7 bases. The V gene end was trimmed by 2 bases and the J gene end by 4 bases; junction bases not matched to a gene: 11. This CDR3 has 15 residues. Germline V CDR1 and CDR2: GTSNPN, SVGIG (reference sequence). For the CDR3, the DNA is TGTGCCTGGAGTATTATCCAGGGGGTATTTTACGAGCAGTACTTC. The encoded protein is CAWSIIQGVFYEQYF.

The count of this clone is one. The chain combines TRBV4-1 with TRBJ2-1; D call uncertain. CDR1 and CDR2 from the germline V gene are MGHRA and YSYEKL. The CDR3 runs 13 residues. Trimming shortened V by 0 bases and J by 6 bases, and 6 bases separated the two germline ends. This CDR3 is CASSQDLPNEQFF. The CDR3 bases are TGCGCCAGCAGCCAAGATCTCCCCAATGAGCAGTTCTTC.

The genes are TRBV6-5 and TRBJ1-4; possibly TRBD1 for D (5 bases). With 6 bases removed from V and 2 bases from J, the gap between germline ends came to 10 bases. Germline CDR1 MNHEY, CDR2 SVGAGI. CDR3 length: 14 residues. CDR3 in amino acids: CASSPRGTNEKLFF. The CDR3 coding sequence is TGTGCCAGCAGCCCCCGGGGGACTAATGAAAAACTGTTTTTT.

V is TRBV27 and J is TRBJ2-3; 7 bases line up with TRBD2. The J segment lost 0 bases and the V segment lost 2 bases, leaving 8 bases of the junction unmatched. The CDR3 has 17 residues. In germline, CDR1 is MNHEY, CDR2 SMNVEV (reference sequence). The CDR3 nucleotides are TGTGCCAGCAGTTTAATAGCTAGCGGATTAAGCACAGATACGCAGTATTTT. Amino acids: CASSLIASGLSTDTQYF.

This chain uses TRBV4-1 with TRBJ2-7, with TRBD1 matching 8 bases. Germline V gene lookup returns CDR1 MGHRA and CDR2 YSYEKL. The CDR3 extends over 14 amino acids. The V gene end was trimmed by 4 bases and the J gene end by 2 bases; junction bases not matched to a gene: 4. The CDR3 DNA sequence: TGCGCCAGCAGCCCAGCACAGGGGGCCTACGAGCAGTACTTC. Translated: CASSPAQGAYEQYF.

V usage is TRBV2 and J usage is TRBJ1-5, with TRBD1 as a possible D gene (5 bases). The CDR3 consists of 15 residues. The germline gives CDR1 SNHLY, CDR2 FYNNEI. The germline V and J ends were trimmed by 2 bases and 2 bases, with 10 bases remaining between them. CDR3 in amino acids: CASSERGEGNQPQHF. The DNA of the CDR3 is TGTGCCAGCAGTGAACGGGGGGAGGGCAATCAGCCCCAGCATTTT.

The count of this clone is one. This chain links TRBV28 with TRBJ2-7, with D maybe TRBD1 (5 bases). CDR1 is MDHEN and CDR2 is SYDVKM in the germline V gene. V was cut by 6 bases and J by 6 bases, with 12 bases left in between. This CDR3 has 12 amino acids. CDR3 sequence reads: CASSLGQGEQYF. The CDR3 bases are TGTGCCAGCAGCTTGGGGCAGGGCGAGCAGTACTTC.

This clone was counted between two and nine times. This rearrangement joins TRBV30 to TRBJ1-1; TRBD1 matches at 7 bases. Germline CDR1 and CDR2: GTSNPN and SVGIG (reference sequence). V was clipped by 5 bases and J by 4 bases; unmatched bases: 7. CDR3 length equals 13 residues. The CDR3: CAWVRGLSTEAFF. DNA of the CDR3: TGTGCCTGGGTGAGGGGGCTGAGCACTGAAGCTTTCTTT.

The V call is TRBV7-8, the J call TRBJ2-1, with 9 bases that match TRBD2. The CDR3 consists of 16 residues. CDR1 is SGHVS, CDR2 FQNEAQ, per germline. V dropped 6 bases and J dropped 0; count of bases not matched to a gene: 6. The DNA for the CDR3 is TGTGCCAGCAGAGAAAATAGCGGGAGCTCCTACAATGAGCAGTTCTTC. Its translation is CASRENSGSSYNEQFF.